The next 19 T cell receptor beta chains were all read from a single sample in a study of spatial heterogeneity in lung cancer. Study-wide results and caveats: Expanded alpha and beta TCR counts within tumors tracked tumor mutation counts.

Using its own MiXCR run on the 5' RACE reads, TCRdb lists one record per CDR3 protein. The repertoire includes just over 1,000 distinct CDR3 sequences, around 30% of them detected once, and over 25% sits in the top ten. These receptors' targets are unknown. The sample's time point: sample taken at primary tumor resection. This specimen was lung tumor tissue, taken at surgery. These receptors were obtained from a male donor with early-stage non-small cell lung cancer.

This chain links TRBV18 with TRBJ2-7; 10 bases agree with TRBD1. Per the germline V gene, CDR1 is KGHSH and CDR2 is LQKENI. V lost 4 bases and J lost 5; bases outside the gene matches: 11. CDR3 length: 16 residues. CDR3 sequence: CASSRNRDRGANEQYF. The CDR3 nucleotides are TGTGCCAGCTCACGCAACCGGGACAGGGGAGCAAACGAGCAGTACTTC.

The CDR3 DNA follows: TGTGCCAGCAGTTTAGAGGGGGCCCGGGAGACCCAGTACTTC. It encodes CASSLEGARETQYF. The rearrangement uses TRBV12-3 or TRBV12-4 and TRBJ2-5; 7 bases map to TRBD1. The CDR3 extends over 14 amino acids. V gave up 1 base and J gave up 5 bases; unmatched junction bases: 4.

This rearrangement joins TRBV3-1 to TRBJ2-2; 9 bases line up with TRBD2. The CDR3 consists of 14 residues. Losses at the gene ends were 4 bases for V and 5 bases for J; bases not matched to a gene: 2. CDR1 is LGHDT, CDR2 YNNKEL, per germline (reference sequence). CDR3 DNA: TGTGCCAGCAGCCTTAGCGGGGGTACCGGGGAGCTGTTTTTT. Its translation is CASSLSGGTGELFF.

The rearrangement links TRBV16 to TRBJ1-5; unclear D gene. Germline CDR1 KGHSY, CDR2 FQNENV. Trimming removed 1 base at V and 9 bases at J, with 7 bases between. The length of the CDR3 is 12 residues. The CDR3 region is CASSQWPRPQHF. The CDR3 DNA reads as TGTGCCAGCAGCCAATGGCCACGGCCCCAGCATTTT. The full variable domain, its missing parts supplied by reference TRBV16 and TRBJ1-5, is GEEVAQTPKHLVRGEGQKAKLYCAPIKGHSYVFWYQQVLKNEFKFLISFQNENVFDETGMPKERFSAKCLPNSPCSLEIQATKLEDSAVYFCASSQWPRPQHFGDGTRLSIL.

This clonotype was found a few times. The chain links TRBV28 to TRBJ1-5; D might be TRBD1 (6 bases). V dropped 8 bases and J dropped 3 bases, with 8 bases sitting between them. Germline-derived CDR1 and CDR2 are MDHEN and SYDVKM. CDR3 length: 12 amino acids. CDR3 loop: CASRDINQPQHF. The CDR3, as DNA: TGTGCCAGCCGGGACATCAATCAGCCCCAGCATTTT.

The rearrangement links TRBV28 to TRBJ2-3, with D hard to call. Between the trimmed V and J ends, which lost 8 bases and 1 base, there was a span of 13 bases. The CDR3 runs 14 residues. CDR1 is MDHEN, CDR2 SYDVKM, per germline. The CDR3 sequence: CASEKTGRTDTQYF. DNA of the CDR3: TGTGCCAGCGAAAAGACTGGACGCACAGATACGCAGTATTTT.

This clonotype is categorized as medium-sized (0.01 to 0.1%). This chain links TRBV5-1 with TRBJ1-1; D uncertain. This CDR3 comprises 13 residues. With 3 bases removed from V and 4 bases from J, the gap between germline ends came to 10 bases. The germline CDR1 and CDR2 sequences are SGHRS and YFSETQ. The CDR3 reads CASSSLVGTEAFF. In DNA form, the CDR3 reads TGCGCCAGCAGCTCCCTGGTAGGCACTGAAGCTTTCTTT.

This clonotype is termed medium-sized (0.01 to 0.1%). The chain has TRBV30 and TRBJ1-6; 7 bases match TRBD1. The V gene's germline CDR1 is GTSNPN and CDR2 SVGIG (reference sequence). The CDR3 is 16 residues long. The trim removed 0 bases at V and 4 bases at J, leaving 6 bases unmatched. This CDR3 reads CAWSVLSGQYNSPLHF. Here the CDR3 DNA reads TGTGCCTGGAGTGTCCTTTCGGGACAGTATAATTCACCCCTCCACTTT.

The chain combines TRBV5-1 with TRBJ1-1; no clear D gene. This CDR3 is 15 amino acids long. V dropped 0 bases and J dropped 8 bases, with 17 bases sitting between them. Germline lookup yields CDR1 SGHRS and CDR2 YFSETQ. The CDR3 sequence is CASSLGWAEANEAFF. CDR3 nucleotides: TGCGCCAGCAGCTTGGGCTGGGCCGAAGCTAACGAAGCTTTCTTT.

For this clonotype: One end of the junction varies from germline; a read error may be responsible. The chain links TRBV7-7 to TRBJ2-3, with 8 bases lining up with TRBD2. The length of the CDR3 is 15 residues. The germline CDR1 and CDR2 sequences are SSHAT and FNYEAQ (reference sequence). This CDR3 reads CASSLKRGPTDTQYF. The CDR3 region has the DNA TGTGCTAGCAGCTTAAAGCGGGGGCCCACAGATACGCAGTATTTT.

The chain uses TRBV6-2 or TRBV6-3 and TRBJ2-2; D is uncertain. The CDR3 length is 15 residues. The V gene's germline CDR1 is MNHEY and CDR2 SVGEGT. The V end lost 4 bases, the J end lost 4 bases, and 13 bases lay between the germline ends. The CDR3 DNA sequence: TGTGCCAGCAGTTCCCACCCGAGGATCACCGGGGAGCTGTTTTTT. It yields the protein CASSSHPRITGELFF.

This clonotype was picked up a small number of times. The V gene is TRBV30, the J gene TRBJ2-6; D unresolved. Deletions cut 0 bases from V and 0 bases from J, with 6 bases between. In germline, CDR1 is GTSNPN, CDR2 SVGIG (reference sequence). CDR3 length: 15 amino acids. CDR3 sequence (DNA): TGTGCCTGGAGTGTACTCCTCTCTGGGGCCAACGTCCTGACTTTC. Translation gives CAWSVLLSGANVLTF.

This rearrangement joins TRBV27 to TRBJ2-3; D uncertain. The germline gives CDR1 MNHEY, CDR2 SMNVEV (reference sequence). This CDR3 has 14 residues. V lost 3 bases and J lost 0, with 7 bases in between. DNA of the CDR3: TGTGCCAGCAGTTTCTACAGCAGCACAGATACGCAGTATTTT. Translation: CASSFYSSTDTQYF.

Only a few counts were recorded for this clonotype. The rearrangement uses TRBV28 and TRBJ2-4; possibly TRBD2 for D (6 bases). Trimming cost V 6 bases and J 4 bases, with 19 bases left between them. From germline, CDR1 is MDHEN and CDR2 SYDVKM. This CDR3 has 16 residues. CDR3 in DNA: TGTGCCAGCAGCCACGATACCCGGGACTTGAAAAACATTCAGTACTTC. The encoded protein is CASSHDTRDLKNIQYF.

In this sample, this clonotype turned up a few times. The V and J genes are TRBV6-1 and TRBJ2-7; D might be TRBD1 or TRBD2, each matching 5 bases. Per germline, CDR1 MNHNS and CDR2 SASEGT. The CDR3 length is 14 residues. Deletions cut 2 bases from V and 3 bases from J, with 11 bases between. The CDR3 coding sequence is TGTGCCAGCAGTGAACGGGAAGGGGACTACGAGCAGTACTTC. Encoded protein: CASSEREGDYEQYF.

This clonotype is judged hyperexpanded (1% or more). The chain is built from TRBV7-2 and TRBJ2-1, with D possibly matching TRBD2 (7 bases). This CDR3 region has 14 residues. V was clipped by 0 bases and J by 7 bases, with 10 bases between them. Germline V gene sequence: CDR1 SGHTA, CDR2 FQGNSA. The chain's CDR3 is CASSLAGGPNEQFF. The CDR3 DNA reads as TGTGCCAGCAGCTTAGCGGGGGGGCCTAATGAGCAGTTCTTC.

This rearrangement joins TRBV29-1 to TRBJ2-5, with D possibly matching TRBD2 (6 bases). Trimming left V 4 bases short and J 5 bases short, with 14 bases between. The CDR3 runs to 13 residues. In germline, CDR1 is SQVTM, CDR2 ANQGSEA. CDR3: CSVGASVGETQYF. The CDR3, as DNA: TGCAGCGTTGGGGCTAGCGTGGGGGAGACCCAGTACTTC.

This clonotype counts as large. This sequence joins TRBV29-1 and TRBJ1-2; D remains ambiguous. V gave up 4 bases and J gave up 4 bases, with 13 bases separating them. Looked up from germline, CDR1 is SQVTM and CDR2 is ANQGSEA. This CDR3 comprises 13 residues. This CDR3 is CSVVSGLAYGYTF. In DNA form, the CDR3 reads TGCAGCGTTGTGAGTGGTTTGGCCTATGGCTACACCTTC.

This clonotype showed up just a few times. This chain connects TRBV3-1 to TRBJ1-5; D uncertain. Germline V CDR1 and CDR2: LGHDT, YNNKEL (reference sequence). The V end lost 2 bases, the J end lost 6 bases, and 8 bases lay between the germline ends. The CDR3 extends over 13 amino acids. DNA of the CDR3: TGTGCCAGCAGCCAACAGTCAGGTCAGCCCCAGCATTTT. This codes for CASSQQSGQPQHF.